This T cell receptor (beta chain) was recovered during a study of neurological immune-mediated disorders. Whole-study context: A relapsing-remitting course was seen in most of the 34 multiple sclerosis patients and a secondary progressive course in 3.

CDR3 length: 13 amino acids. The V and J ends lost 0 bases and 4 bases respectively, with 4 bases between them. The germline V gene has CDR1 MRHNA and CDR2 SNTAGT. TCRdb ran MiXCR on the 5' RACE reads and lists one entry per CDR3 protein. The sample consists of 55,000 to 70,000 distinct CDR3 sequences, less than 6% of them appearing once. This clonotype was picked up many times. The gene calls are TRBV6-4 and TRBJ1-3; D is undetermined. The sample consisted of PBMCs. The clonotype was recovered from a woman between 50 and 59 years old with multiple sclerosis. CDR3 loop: CASSDSRGNTIYF. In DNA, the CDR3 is TGTGCCAGCAGTGACTCTAGGGGAAACACCATATATTTT.